This T cell receptor beta chain was documented in a study of T cell responses to AZD1222 COVID-19 vaccine. Measured with immunoSEQ multiplex PCR; TCRdb has only the in-frame clones, and not every one. Of 150,000 to 200,000 clones in the sample, about nine tenths were seen once. V lost 5 bases to trimming and J lost 7 bases; unmatched junction nucleotides: 19. The CDR3 runs to 17 residues. Germline V gene data show CDR1 as LGHDT and CDR2 as YNNKEL (reference sequence). Sequencing was performed on peripheral blood, taken on day 0 of AZD1222 vaccination. This chain connects TRBV3-1 (or the pseudogene TRBV3-2) to TRBJ2-7; 8 bases agree with TRBD2. The TCR was taken from an adult in good health. CDR3 region: CASSSPRRTSLATEQYF. The CDR3 DNA sequence: TGTGCCAGCAGCTCCCCTCGACGGACTAGCCTCGCGACAGAGCAGTACTTC.